The 3 T cell receptor beta chains given below trace back to one sample, sequenced in a study of blood T cell repertoires in COVID-19. Here immunoSEQ multiplex PCR was the method, and the copy in TCRdb shows in-frame clones only, minus some. In the table there are roughly 29,000 clones, more than 70% of which are singletons. Specimen: peripheral blood. The origin of the receptors is a boy aged 2 to 10 with active or convalescent COVID-19.

The J gene is TRBJ2-3, the V gene TRBV7-6, with D perhaps matching TRBD2 (6 bases). The V end lost 1 base, the J end lost 1 base, and 21 bases lay between the germline ends. Germline V gives CDR1 SGHVS, CDR2 FNYEAQ. The CDR3 length is 19 residues. CDR3 sequence reads: CASSLVPVAGSTGTDTQYF. The CDR3 DNA follows: TGTGCCAGCAGCTTAGTTCCGGTGGCGGGATCGACGGGCACAGATACGCAGTATTTT. The full variable domain, completed using reference TRBV7-6 and TRBJ2-3, is GAGVSQSPRYKVTKRGQDVALRCDPISGHVSLYWYRQALGQGPEFLTYFNYEAQQDKSGLPNDRFSAERPEGSISTLTIQRTEQRDSAMYRCASSLVPVAGSTGTDTQYFGPGTRLTVL.

V gene TRBV11-1 combines with J gene TRBJ1-1; D not certain. Trimming removed 5 bases at V and 1 base at J, with 17 bases between. This CDR3 region has 16 residues. Germline CDR1 SGHAT, CDR2 FQDESV (reference sequence). The CDR3 nucleotides are TGTGCCAGCAGCCGTTTACGGCAGGCCACGAACACTGAAGCTTTCTTT. Residues: CASSRLRQATNTEAFF.

The CDR3 DNA reads as TGTGCCAGCAGCTCCGGCAGGGGAAATTCACCCCTCCACTTT. Translated, it gives CASSSGRGNSPLHF. V and J are TRBV5-4 and TRBJ1-6; weak D call: TRBD1 (6 bases). The length of the CDR3 is 14 residues. Germline CDR1 SGHNT, CDR2 YYREEE (reference sequence). With 3 bases removed from V and 7 bases from J, the gap between germline ends came to 11 bases.